This TCR beta chain comes out of a study of T-cell reconstitution after alpha-beta-depleted transplantation in children. General study points: Surviving recipient T cells and intrathymic progenitors accounted for some patients' high TCRbeta diversity at day 60.

Unique molecular identifiers were built into the TCRbeta library. TCRdb reprocessed the PCR reads via MiXCR and lists one record per CDR3 protein. Of about 260,000 distinct CDR3 sequences in the sample, roughly 10% are singletons; the top ten hold around 22%. In the case of this clonotype: The antigen remains undetermined.

The ends were cut back, 7 bases at V and 5 bases at J, with 14 bases in the middle. This CDR3 is built from 13 residues. The chain links TRBV23-1 to TRBJ2-5; possibly TRBD1 for D (6 bases). TRBV23-1 is given ORF status, its function remaining uncertain. This specimen consisted of peripheral blood, obtained 180 days after TCRalphabeta/CD19-depleted stem cell transplant. This receptor was identified in a male patient between 2 and 10 years old who had a stem cell transplant for chronic granulomatous disease, so the T cells may come from the graft donor. CDR3 DNA sequence: TGCGCCAGCACTTCAGCAGGGGCTGAGACCCAGTACTTC. This sequence encodes CASTSAGAETQYF.